The clone carrying this T cell receptor beta chain turned up a few times. The data derive from a study of T cells after yellow fever vaccination. CDR1 is MDHEN and CDR2 is SYDVKM in the germline V gene. The CDR3 consists of 15 residues. V lost 6 bases to trimming and J lost 4 bases, with 18 bases between them. TCRdb fed the 5' RACE reads into MiXCR, producing one record per CDR3 protein. Of a few hundred thousand distinct CDR3 sequences listed, around 16% are singletons. The sample here was PBMCs, taken 5 days after the first yellow fever vaccination. The chain employs TRBV28 and TRBJ1-1; D remains unclear. The sequence was obtained from a man younger than 30 who received the YFV17D yellow fever vaccine. CDR3 nucleotides: TGTGCCAGCAGCCGACCGGCCCAATGGGGCACTGAAGCTTTCTTT. Its protein product is CASSRPAQWGTEAFF.